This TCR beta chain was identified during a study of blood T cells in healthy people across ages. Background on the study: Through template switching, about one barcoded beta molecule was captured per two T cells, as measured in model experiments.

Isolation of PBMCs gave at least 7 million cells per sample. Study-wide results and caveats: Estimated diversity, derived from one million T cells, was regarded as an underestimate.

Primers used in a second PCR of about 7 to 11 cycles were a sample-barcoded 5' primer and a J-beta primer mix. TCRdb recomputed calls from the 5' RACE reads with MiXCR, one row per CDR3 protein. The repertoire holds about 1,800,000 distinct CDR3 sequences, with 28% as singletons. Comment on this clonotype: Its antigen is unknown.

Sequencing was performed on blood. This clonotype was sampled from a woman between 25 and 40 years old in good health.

CDR3 sequence: CASRLRVEAFF. In nucleotides, the CDR3 is TGTGCCAGCAGACTCAGGGTTGAAGCTTTCTTT. This chain uses TRBV6-2 or TRBV6-3 with TRBJ1-1; a weak D match, TRBD1 (5 bases). Germline V gene lookup returns CDR1 MNHEY and CDR2 SVGEGT. This CDR3 has 11 amino acids. V was trimmed by 6 bases and J by 7 bases, leaving 9 bases between them.